The sample holds a few counts of the clone carrying this TCR beta chain. Germline CDR1 reads SGHRS; CDR2 reads YFSETQ. V lost 0 bases, J lost 8 bases, and 9 bases lay in between. The CDR3 runs to 14 residues. The data derive from a study of identical twins. Using its own MiXCR run on the 5' RACE reads, TCRdb lists one record per CDR3 protein. Among 240,000 or so distinct CDR3 sequences listed, 10% to 15% were seen once. The same data also contributed to another study, on yellow fever vaccine responses in identical twins.

The TCR originated in a woman between 18 and 30 years old in good health. The rearrangement links TRBV5-1 to TRBJ1-6; the D gene is possibly TRBD1 (5 bases). The sequencing input was memory (CD45RO+) T cells sorted from blood. CDR3 nucleotides: TGCGCCAGCAGCTTGGAGCCGGGGGATTCACCCCTCCACTTT. Protein sequence: CASSLEPGDSPLHF.